Presented here are 26 T cell receptor beta chains from one specimen sequenced in a study of blood T cell repertoires in COVID-19. Some clones are missing from TCRdb's copy, which holds only in-frame ones; the method was immunoSEQ multiplex PCR. The data contain 71,000 or so clones, roughly 80% of them singletons. The sample comprised peripheral blood. The receptors were gathered from a man in his 70s with acute or convalescent COVID-19.

The rearrangement joins TRBV6-4 to TRBJ1-1; D unclear. Trimming took 1 base from V and 2 from J, leaving 17 bases between them. Germline V gene lookup returns CDR1 MRHNA and CDR2 SNTAGT. The CDR3 is made up of 17 amino acids. The CDR3 DNA reads as TGTGCCAGCAGTGACTGGAGGCGTTTTGGGAGCAACACTGAAGCTTTCTTT. Amino acids: CASSDWRRFGSNTEAFF.

The chain uses TRBV7-2 and TRBJ2-1, with 16 nucleotides matching TRBD2. With 2 bases clipped from V and 8 bases from J, the junction kept 3 bases outside the gene matches. The CDR3 loop spans 16 amino acids. Looked up from germline, CDR1 is SGHTA and CDR2 is FQGNSA. The CDR3 bases are TGTGCCAGCAGCTTAACGGGACTAGCGGGAGGGGATGAGCAGTTCTTC. Protein product: CASSLTGLAGGDEQFF.

This sequence joins TRBV5-1 and TRBJ2-3; no definite D call. Trimming shortened V by 4 bases and J by 3 bases, and 6 bases separated the two germline ends. Germline CDR1 and CDR2: SGHRS and YFSETQ. The CDR3 has 12 amino acids. Here the CDR3 reads CASSRLTDTQYF. DNA for the CDR3: TGCGCCAGCAGCCGACTTACAGATACGCAGTATTTT.

V gene TRBV28 combines with J gene TRBJ1-2; the D gene is possibly TRBD1 (5 bases). Trimming cost V 5 bases and J 5 bases, with 18 bases left between them. This CDR3 contains 15 residues. Germline V gene data show CDR1 as MDHEN and CDR2 as SYDVKM. CDR3 region: CASSQPRGEWYGYTF. The DNA for the CDR3 is TGTGCCAGCAGTCAGCCTCGGGGGGAGTGGTATGGCTACACCTTC.

J is TRBJ2-7 and V is TRBV11-3; 8 positions match TRBD2. The CDR3 runs 13 residues. Germline V lookup: CDR1 SGHNT, CDR2 YENEEA. The junction had 1 base not matched to a gene; V was cut back by 1 base and J by 5 bases. The CDR3: CASSLGGRNEQYF. In DNA, the CDR3 is TGTGCCAGCAGCTTAGGCGGGAGGAACGAGCAGTACTTC.

The chain has TRBV11-3 and TRBJ2-5, with TRBD2 as a possible D gene (7 bases). V lost 5 bases and J lost 3, with 16 bases in between. Germline V lookup: CDR1 SGHNT, CDR2 YENEEA. The CDR3 totals 15 residues. CDR3 sequence reads: CASSRGAGDEETQYF. In DNA, the CDR3 is TGTGCCAGCAGCCGGGGGGCTGGGGATGAAGAGACCCAGTACTTC. Full variable domain (missing parts from reference TRBV11-3 and TRBJ2-5): EAGVVQSPRYKIIEKKQPVAFWCNPISGHNTLYWYLQNLGQGPELLIRYENEEAVDDSQLPKDRFSAERLKGVDSTLKIQPAELGDSAVYLCASSRGAGDEETQYFGPGTRLLVL.

This clone has more than one count but fewer than ten. V usage is TRBV12-3 or TRBV12-4 and J usage is TRBJ1-5; 7 bases match TRBD1. J gave up 7 bases and V 5 bases, and 5 bases lay outside the gene matches. This CDR3 comprises 13 residues. The CDR3 loop is CASSRQGGQPQHF. DNA for the CDR3: TGTGCCAGCAGTCGACAGGGTGGGCAGCCCCAGCATTTT.

V and J are TRBV7-6 and TRBJ2-1; TRBD2 aligns across 15 bases. The CDR3 extends over 14 amino acids. Looked up from germline, CDR1 is SGHVS and CDR2 is FNYEAQ. V gave up 8 bases and J gave up 6 bases; unmatched junction bases: 2. The CDR3 here is CASRTSGRGNEQFF. CDR3 DNA sequence: TGTGCCAGCCGGACTAGCGGGAGGGGCAATGAGCAGTTCTTC.

The chain couples TRBV2 to TRBJ2-3, with D uncertain. Between the trimmed V and J ends, which lost 4 bases and 0 bases, there was a span of 8 bases. This CDR3 region has 14 residues. The germline V gene has CDR1 SNHLY and CDR2 FYNNEI. The DNA for the CDR3 is TGTGCCAGCAGTGTAGCTTCTAGCACAGATACGCAGTATTTT. Its translation: CASSVASSTDTQYF. The complete variable domain, with remaining parts taken from reference TRBV2 and TRBJ2-3, reads EPEVTQTPSHQVTQMGQEVILRCVPISNHLYFYWYRQILGQKVEFLVSFYNNEISEKSEIFDDQFSVERPDGSNFTLKIRSTKLEDSAMYFCASSVASSTDTQYFGPGTRLTVL.

This CDR3 reads CASSRGGTGNTIYF. CDR3 bases: TGTGCCAGCAGCAGAGGGGGTACTGGAAACACCATATATTTT. This chain joins TRBV5-6 and TRBJ1-3, with a tentative D call TRBD1 (6 bases). Germline V lookup: CDR1 SGHDT, CDR2 YYEEEE. V lost 4 bases and J 2 bases, leaving 10 bases between the germline ends. The CDR3 is 14 amino acids.

The chain couples TRBV6-5 to TRBJ2-5; no firm D call. Germline CDR1 reads MNHEY; CDR2 reads SVGAGI. This CDR3 has 11 residues. V shed 7 bases and J shed 2 bases, with 5 bases lying between them. This CDR3 reads CASKQQETQYF. CDR3 coding DNA: TGTGCCAGCAAACAGCAAGAGACCCAGTACTTC.

The CDR3 here is CASSLIQGQETQYF. The CDR3 nucleotides are TGTGCCAGCTCCCTCATACAGGGTCAAGAGACCCAGTACTTC. The chain employs TRBV18 and TRBJ2-5, with D perhaps TRBD1 (6 bases). CDR1 and CDR2 (germline): KGHSH, LQKENI. This CDR3 region has 14 residues. V was trimmed by 6 bases and J by 2 bases, leaving 13 bases between them.

V and J are TRBV18 and TRBJ2-5; 7 bases are shared with TRBD1. CDR3 length: 14 amino acids. Germline values: CDR1 KGHSH, CDR2 LQKENI. Trimming took 3 bases from V and 0 from J; bases not matched to a gene: 1. CDR3 amino acids: CASSPGQDQETQYF. CDR3 coding DNA: TGTGCCAGCTCACCCGGACAGGACCAAGAGACCCAGTACTTC. Drawing the rest from reference TRBV18 and TRBJ2-5, the complete variable domain is NAGVMQNPRHLVRRRGQEARLRCSPMKGHSHVYWYRQLPEEGLKFMVYLQKENIIDESGMPKERFSAEFPKEGPSILRIQQVVRGDSAAYFCASSPGQDQETQYFGPGTRLLVL.

The J gene is TRBJ2-5, the V gene TRBV7-2; 11 nucleotides match TRBD2. The CDR3 runs to 16 residues. Germline-derived CDR1 and CDR2 are SGHTA and FQGNSA. Trimming removed 4 bases from V and 4 bases from J; junction bases left unmatched: 8. The CDR3 is CASSSTSGSAGETQYF. CDR3 DNA sequence: TGTGCCAGCAGCTCCACTAGCGGGAGCGCGGGAGAGACCCAGTACTTC.

The rearrangement links TRBV2 to TRBJ1-2; tentatively, D is TRBD1 (5 bases). Germline loops: CDR1 SNHLY, CDR2 FYNNEI. Trimming left V 8 bases short and J 0 bases short, with 19 bases between. The CDR3 extends over 16 amino acids. In DNA, the CDR3 is TGTGCCAGCGTAGTTGGGGCAGGGAGGGCTAACTATGGCTACACCTTC. Translating gives CASVVGAGRANYGYTF.

The J gene is TRBJ2-2, the V gene TRBV10-3, with TRBD1 matching 9 bases. CDR3 length: 16 residues. V gave up 3 bases and J gave up 7 bases; unmatched junction bases: 9. The germline V gene has CDR1 ENHRY and CDR2 SYGVKD. The CDR3 protein is CAISELGTGSGGELFF. The CDR3 nucleotides read TGTGCCATCAGTGAACTCGGGACAGGGTCGGGCGGGGAGCTGTTTTTT.

This rearrangement joins TRBV4-2 to TRBJ2-5; 7 positions agree with TRBD2. CDR3 length: 16 residues. With 0 bases clipped from V and 4 bases from J, the junction kept 8 bases outside the gene matches. CDR1 is LGHNA and CDR2 is YNFKEQ in the germline V gene. The DNA of the CDR3 is TGTGCCAGCAGCCAAGATACCGGGAGGACGGGAGAGACCCAGTACTTC. Translated, it gives CASSQDTGRTGETQYF.

The rearrangement joins TRBV27 to TRBJ2-1; 8 nucleotides agree with TRBD2. The V gene end was trimmed by 6 bases and the J gene end by 9 bases; junction bases not matched to a gene: 7. There are 13 residues in the CDR3. Germline CDR1 is MNHEY and CDR2 is SMNVEV (reference sequence). The chain's CDR3 is CASRAGGLGEQFF. DNA for the CDR3: TGTGCCAGCAGGGCGGGAGGTTTGGGTGAGCAGTTCTTC.

This clone was found once. The V call is TRBV6-1, the J call TRBJ1-1; D may be TRBD1 (6 bases). CDR3 length equals 15 residues. Trimming removed 2 bases at V and 2 bases at J, with 12 bases between. Per germline, CDR1 MNHNS and CDR2 SASEGT. CDR3 loop: CASSEQGRVNTEAFF. CDR3 DNA: TGTGCCAGCAGTGAACAGGGGAGGGTTAACACTGAAGCTTTCTTT.

V and J are TRBV5-1 and TRBJ2-3, with 10 bases matching TRBD1. This CDR3 contains 16 residues. Trimming took 3 bases from V and 0 from J; bases not matched to a gene: 4. The V gene's germline CDR1 is SGHRS and CDR2 YFSETQ. The CDR3 DNA reads as TGCGCCAGCAGCTCAGCGGACAGGGGGAGCACAGATACGCAGTATTTT. The encoded protein is CASSSADRGSTDTQYF.

This sequence joins TRBV2 and TRBJ1-2; no clear D gene. V was trimmed by 2 bases and J by 0 bases, leaving 7 bases between them. The CDR3 covers 14 residues. CDR1 is SNHLY, CDR2 FYNNEI, per germline. The CDR3 loop reads CASSETDSNYGYTF. The CDR3 region has the DNA TGTGCCAGCAGTGAAACGGACTCTAACTATGGCTACACCTTC. Based on the CDR3 plus reference TRBV2 and TRBJ1-2, the full variable domain is EPEVTQTPSHQVTQMGQEVILRCVPISNHLYFYWYRQILGQKVEFLVSFYNNEISEKSEIFDDQFSVERPDGSNFTLKIRSTKLEDSAMYFCASSETDSNYGYTFGSGTRLTVV.

This clone has a single count. The V and J genes are TRBV7-9 and TRBJ1-1; TRBD1 aligns across 7 bases. The CDR3 is 14 amino acids. After removal of 5 bases from V and 8 bases from J, the junction contained 11 bases not matched to a gene. Germline lookup yields CDR1 SEHNR and CDR2 FQNEAQ (reference sequence). In DNA form, the CDR3 reads TGTGCCAGCAGCCGAATGCAGGGGGTTAACGAAGCTTTCTTT. As protein: CASSRMQGVNEAFF.

The chain employs TRBV3-1 (or the pseudogene TRBV3-2) and TRBJ2-7, with a weak D call TRBD2 (7 bases). Germline CDR1 and CDR2: LGHDT and YNNKEL (reference sequence). The CDR3 spans 15 residues. V was shortened by 4 bases and J by 2 bases, with 15 bases between the two germline ends. The CDR3: CASSRSGGGTYEQYF. CDR3 bases: TGTGCCAGCAGCCGGAGTGGGGGGGGCACCTACGAGCAGTACTTC.

This clone was recorded only once. The chain is built from TRBV6-2 or TRBV6-3 and TRBJ1-1, with D uncertain. V lost 1 base and J 1 base, leaving 7 bases between the germline ends. Germline lookup yields CDR1 MNHEY and CDR2 SVGEGT. This CDR3 has 14 amino acids. The CDR3 bases are TGTGCCAGCAGTTACTTGAGATCGAACACTGAAGCTTTCTTT. Translation: CASSYLRSNTEAFF.

V and J are TRBV12-3 or TRBV12-4 and TRBJ1-2, with a possible D match to TRBD1 (5 bases). V lost 6 bases to trimming and J lost 4 bases, with 9 bases between them. The CDR3 runs 12 residues. The CDR3 DNA is TGTGCCAGCAGGACAGTGCCCTATGGCTACACCTTC. It codes for CASRTVPYGYTF.

The rearrangement links TRBV28 to TRBJ1-1; no reliable D call. Per germline, CDR1 MDHEN and CDR2 SYDVKM. Trimming shortened V by 4 bases and J by 0 bases, and 18 bases separated the two germline ends. This CDR3 has 17 residues. In DNA form, the CDR3 reads TGTGCCAGCAGTTACCACCCCGCCTCGGGGATGAACACTGAAGCTTTCTTT. Translation: CASSYHPASGMNTEAFF.